The T cell receptor beta chain under discussion was sequenced for a study of blood T cell repertoires in COVID-19. Looking at the study overall: COVID-19 samples from acute and convalescent phases originated in the United States, Italy and Spain.

The CDR3 contains 16 residues. The V end lost 4 bases, the J end lost 3 bases, and 17 bases lay between the germline ends. The germline CDR1 and CDR2 sequences are SEHNR and FQNEAQ (reference sequence). Original processing methods: The assay estimated nucleated cells by amplifying reference gene primers. Profiled with immunoSEQ multiplex PCR; TCRdb holds only in-frame clones, not every one. That table supplies the V and J calls and clone size; D and trimming were determined from the DNA. The sample has about 240,000 clones; roughly 86% are singletons. This receptor was obtained from a man aged 50-60 years with acute or convalescent COVID-19. This sequence joins TRBV7-9 and TRBJ2-3, with D possibly matching TRBD1 (7 bases). The source material was peripheral blood. In DNA form, the CDR3 reads TGTGCCAGCAGCTCGTGGGACAGACTAGGGACAGATACGCAGTATTTT. Amino acids: CASSSWDRLGTDTQYF.